Each of the 27 T cell receptor beta chains below was sequenced from the same sample in a study of OX40 agonist ivuxolimab in advanced cancers. Here immunoSEQ multiplex PCR was the method, and the copy in TCRdb shows in-frame clones only, minus some. The sample lists about 47,000 clones, under 90% occurring once. The input for sequencing was CD4+ or CD8+ T cells sorted from blood, taken in a trial of the OX40 agonist ivuxolimab. These receptors were obtained from an adult with an advanced solid tumor such as melanoma, head and neck, liver or kidney cancer.

This clone was observed once. This chain joins TRBV11-2 and TRBJ2-2; D is perhaps TRBD1 (5 bases). V was pared by 1 base and J by 2 bases, with 14 bases between. Germline V gene data show CDR1 as SGHAT and CDR2 as FQNNGV. CDR3 length: 17 residues. This CDR3 is CASSLVGRQGNTGELFF. CDR3 bases: TGTGCCAGCAGCTTAGTGGGTCGGCAGGGAAACACCGGGGAGCTGTTTTTT.

The V gene is TRBV19, the J gene TRBJ2-7, with D perhaps matching TRBD2 (5 bases). The CDR3 covers 15 residues. Germline CDR1 and CDR2: LNHDA and SQIVND (reference sequence). The ends were cut back, 5 bases at V and 6 bases at J, with 20 bases in the middle. The CDR3 nucleotides are TGTGCCAGTAGTTTCGCACCCGCCGGGGAGAGCGAGCAGTACTTC. This codes for CASSFAPAGESEQYF.

The chain is built from TRBV2 and TRBJ2-7; D call uncertain. V shed 3 bases and J shed 2 bases, with 20 bases lying between them. The CDR3 covers 17 residues. Per germline, CDR1 SNHLY and CDR2 FYNNEI. The CDR3 DNA sequence: TGTGCCAGCAGTGATCCACCTTGGGCTTCACGCCCCTACGAGCAGTACTTC. This encodes CASSDPPWASRPYEQYF.

The rearrangement links TRBV10-3 to TRBJ2-6; 13 bases line up with TRBD2. V trimming: 6 bases; J trimming: 1 base; junction bases outside the gene matches: 3. CDR3 length: 17 residues. CDR1 is ENHRY and CDR2 is SYGVKD in the germline V gene. CDR3 sequence (DNA): TGTGCCATCAGGGGACTAGCGGGGAGATCTGGGGCCAACGTCCTGACTTTC. It encodes CAIRGLAGRSGANVLTF.

V gene TRBV19 combines with J gene TRBJ2-3; 11 nucleotides line up with TRBD2. Germline CDR1 reads LNHDA; CDR2 reads SQIVND (reference sequence). V was clipped by 9 bases and J by 2 bases; unmatched bases: 13. CDR3 length: 17 amino acids. Here the CDR3 DNA reads TGTGCCAGCCGTGGGGTGAGACTAGCGGGACACACAGATACGCAGTATTTT. It specifies CASRGVRLAGHTDTQYF.

The J gene is TRBJ2-7, the V gene TRBV12-5; TRBD1 might be the D (5 bases). From germline, CDR1 is LGHNT and CDR2 FRNRAP. This CDR3 comprises 19 residues. Trimming removed 2 bases from V and 3 bases from J, with 26 bases in between. The CDR3 nucleotides are TGTGCTAGTGGTTTGCATCCAGGGTCCCAGTTGACAGCCGGCTACGAGCAGTACTTC. This codes for CASGLHPGSQLTAGYEQYF.

The J gene is TRBJ2-2, the V gene TRBV28; 11 bases align to TRBD2. The germline V gene has CDR1 MDHEN and CDR2 SYDVKM. The CDR3 runs 14 residues. Trimming took 7 bases from V and 7 from J; bases not matched to a gene: 5. CDR3 DNA sequence: TGTGCCAGCACCATGGGACTAGCGGTCGGGGAGCTGTTTTTT. Translated, it gives CASTMGLAVGELFF.

This clone was recorded only once. The J gene is TRBJ2-1, the V gene TRBV27; the D is unclear. CDR1 MNHEY and CDR2 SMNVEV come from the germline V gene (reference sequence). V was pared by 6 bases and J by 7 bases, with 10 bases between. There are 12 residues in the CDR3. The CDR3 region is CASRHPSNEQFF. The DNA for the CDR3 is TGTGCCAGCAGACACCCCTCGAATGAGCAGTTCTTC.

The V gene is TRBV7-9, the J gene TRBJ2-1; 8 bases are a match to TRBD2. The CDR3 covers 16 residues. Germline-derived CDR1 and CDR2 are SEHNR and FQNEAQ (reference sequence). The V gene end was trimmed by 3 bases and the J gene end by 6 bases; junction bases not matched to a gene: 10. The CDR3 coding sequence is TGTGCCAGCAGCTTCCGAGCGGGAGTAGGGGGCAATGAGCAGTTCTTC. This codes for CASSFRAGVGGNEQFF.

This chain connects TRBV7-2 to TRBJ2-1, with 7 bases identical to TRBD1. Unmatched junction bases numbered 5, after V lost 6 bases and J lost 3 bases. The germline V gene has CDR1 SGHTA and CDR2 FQGNSA. The CDR3 extends over 14 amino acids. CDR3 loop: CASRPRDSYNEQFF. The CDR3 DNA is TGTGCCAGCAGACCTAGGGACAGCTACAATGAGCAGTTCTTC.

The V and J genes are TRBV28 and TRBJ2-1, with 7 bases that match TRBD2. J lost 8 bases, V lost 2 bases, and 9 bases had no gene match. The germline CDR1 and CDR2 sequences are MDHEN and SYDVKM. The CDR3 has 15 residues. DNA of the CDR3: TGTGCCAGCAGTTTAGGCGGGAGAAAGGTAGATGAGCAGTTCTTC. Its protein is CASSLGGRKVDEQFF.

The rearrangement joins TRBV10-3 to TRBJ2-7; the match to TRBD2 covers 8 bases. Germline CDR1 reads ENHRY; CDR2 reads SYGVKD. V was pared by 7 bases and J by 2 bases, with 4 bases of the junction left unmatched. The CDR3 covers 13 residues. The CDR3 loop reads CAITTGLAYEQYF. The CDR3 nucleotides are TGTGCCATCACCACGGGACTAGCCTACGAGCAGTACTTC.

This clone came up once. This chain joins TRBV30 and TRBJ2-3; weak D call: TRBD1 (5 bases). CDR1 and CDR2 from the germline V gene are GTSNPN and SVGIG (reference sequence). V shed 0 bases and J shed 4 bases, with 8 bases lying between them. CDR3 length: 13 amino acids. Here the CDR3 reads CAWSVRRADTQYF. The CDR3 DNA follows: TGTGCCTGGAGTGTACGCAGGGCAGATACGCAGTATTTT.

The V call is TRBV30, the J call TRBJ1-2; D not resolved. Germline CDR1 is GTSNPN and CDR2 is SVGIG (reference sequence). This CDR3 has 14 residues. The germline V and J ends were trimmed by 4 bases and 2 bases, with 14 bases remaining between them. DNA of the CDR3: TGTGCCTGGAATGAGGAGAGAGGGAACTATGGCTACACCTTC. Amino acid sequence: CAWNEERGNYGYTF.

The chain has TRBV5-1 and TRBJ2-1; perhaps TRBD2 as D (5 bases). Trimming left V 4 bases short and J 0 bases short, with 14 bases between. Germline CDR1 SGHRS, CDR2 YFSETQ. The CDR3 loop spans 16 amino acids. CDR3 sequence (DNA): TGCGCCAGCAGCCCCCGGGGTGGGAGCTCCTACAATGAGCAGTTCTTC. It codes for CASSPRGGSSYNEQFF. Full variable domain (remainder filled in from reference TRBV5-1 and TRBJ2-1): KAGVTQTPRYLIKTRGQQVTLSCSPISGHRSVSWYQQTPGQGLQFLFEYFSETQRNKGNFPGRFSGRQFSNSRSEMNVSTLELGDSALYLCASSPRGGSSYNEQFFGPGTRLTVL.

This clone has a single count. The chain has TRBV30 and TRBJ2-7, with 8 bases fitting TRBD1. From germline, CDR1 is GTSNPN and CDR2 SVGIG (reference sequence). V gave up 1 base and J gave up 3 bases; unmatched junction bases: 5. The CDR3 covers 14 residues. The CDR3 nucleotides are TGTGCCTGGAGTGATCGGACAGGGTTCTACGAGCAGTACTTC. Protein: CAWSDRTGFYEQYF.

V is TRBV21-1 and J is TRBJ1-2. TRBV21-1 has pseudogene status. CDR3 length: 15 amino acids. CDR3 sequence reads: CASSKRGATGEGYTF. As DNA, the CDR3 is TGTGCCAGCAGCAAACGGGGGGCAACAGGGGAAGGCTACACCTTC.

The V and J genes are TRBV6-4 and TRBJ2-1, with TRBD2 identical over 14 bases. Germline V gene sequence: CDR1 MRHNA, CDR2 SNTAGT. V lost 6 bases to trimming and J lost 8 bases; unmatched junction nucleotides: 9. CDR3 length: 16 residues. The CDR3 bases are TGTGCCAGCAGCCTCCGGACTAGCGGGAGGCTGGATGAGCAGTTCTTC. Its protein product is CASSLRTSGRLDEQFF.

The V call is TRBV5-1, the J call TRBJ2-5; 7 bases agree with TRBD2. The V gene's germline CDR1 is SGHRS and CDR2 YFSETQ. V shed 4 bases, J shed 4 bases, and the junction held 4 bases outside the gene matches. The CDR3 has 13 residues. The CDR3 DNA is TGCGCCAGCAGCCCGGGGAGGGGAGAGACCCAGTACTTC. It encodes CASSPGRGETQYF. Supplemented by reference TRBV5-1 and TRBJ2-5, the full variable domain reads KAGVTQTPRYLIKTRGQQVTLSCSPISGHRSVSWYQQTPGQGLQFLFEYFSETQRNKGNFPGRFSGRQFSNSRSEMNVSTLELGDSALYLCASSPGRGETQYFGPGTRLLVL.

The V and J genes are TRBV5-1 and TRBJ2-5; TRBD2 aligns across 9 bases. The CDR3 length is 16 residues. Losses at the gene ends were 5 bases for V and 4 bases for J; bases not matched to a gene: 12. In germline, CDR1 is SGHRS, CDR2 YFSETQ. The CDR3 protein is CASRPDSGSGAETQYF. The DNA of the CDR3 is TGCGCCAGCAGGCCGGATAGCGGGAGCGGGGCAGAGACCCAGTACTTC.

This chain connects TRBV5-4 to TRBJ2-7; the match to TRBD2 covers 14 bases. V shed 4 bases and J 6 bases; nucleotides not matched to a gene: 9. This CDR3 has 16 amino acids. Germline V gene sequence: CDR1 SGHNT, CDR2 YYREEE (reference sequence). The CDR3 loop reads CASSPQKGLAGVEQYF. DNA for the CDR3: TGTGCCAGCAGCCCGCAGAAGGGACTAGCGGGAGTCGAGCAGTACTTC.

The rearrangement joins TRBV7-3 to TRBJ2-7; D may correspond to TRBD1 or TRBD2 (5 bases each). With 5 bases removed from V and 2 bases from J, the gap between germline ends came to 16 bases. Germline V gene lookup returns CDR1 SGHTA and CDR2 FQGTGA. The CDR3 spans 15 residues. The CDR3 DNA reads TGTGCCAGCAGCATTAACGTCGGGGCCCCCTACGAGCAGTACTTC. This encodes CASSINVGAPYEQYF.

V is TRBV9 and J is TRBJ2-5; 7 nucleotides match TRBD1. The germline CDR1 and CDR2 sequences are SGDLS and YYNGEE. V gave up 2 bases and J gave up 2 bases; unmatched junction bases: 6. This CDR3 has 15 amino acids. In DNA form, the CDR3 reads TGTGCCAGCAGCGTCGGGACAGTCCCACAAGAGACCCAGTACTTC. It translates to CASSVGTVPQETQYF.

The chain has TRBV30 and TRBJ1-2; D unresolved. The V end was cut by 2 bases, the J end by 7 bases, with 23 bases between. The CDR3 extends over 16 amino acids. Germline V CDR1 and CDR2: GTSNPN, SVGIG (reference sequence). The CDR3 sequence: CAWSSPGLKEGSGYTF. The CDR3 nucleotides are TGTGCCTGGAGTTCGCCGGGTCTTAAGGAGGGAAGTGGCTACACCTTC.

The V and J genes are TRBV28 and TRBJ2-1, with D tentatively TRBD2 (5 bases). The CDR3 has 14 amino acids. Germline V gives CDR1 MDHEN, CDR2 SYDVKM. V was clipped by 9 bases and J by 8 bases, with 20 bases between them. Here the CDR3 reads CASRLASTTDEQFF. The CDR3 coding sequence is TGTGCCAGTCGACTGGCTAGCACGACCGATGAGCAGTTCTTC.

This chain uses TRBV11-2 with TRBJ1-2, with 8 bases matching TRBD1. CDR1 SGHAT and CDR2 FQNNGV come from the germline V gene. V trimming: 0 bases; J trimming: 11 bases; junction bases outside the gene matches: 5. There are 13 residues in the CDR3. The CDR3 reads CASSLEHQGAYTF. CDR3 sequence (DNA): TGTGCCAGCAGCTTAGAGCATCAGGGGGCATACACCTTC. The variable domain in full, completed from reference TRBV11-2 and TRBJ1-2, reads EAGVAQSPRYKIIEKRQSVAFWCNPISGHATLYWYQQILGQGPKLLIQFQNNGVVDDSQLPKDRFSAERLKGVDSTLKIQPAKLEDSAVYLCASSLEHQGAYTFGSGTRLTVV.

The rearrangement links TRBV19 to TRBJ1-1; D is possibly TRBD1 (6 bases). Germline V CDR1 and CDR2: LNHDA, SQIVND (reference sequence). CDR3 length: 14 amino acids. The V and J ends lost 4 bases and 3 bases respectively, with 12 bases between them. Written as DNA, the CDR3 is TGTGCCAGTAGTAAATCGAGGGGGGACACTGAAGCTTTCTTT. It codes for CASSKSRGDTEAFF.